The subject of this entry is one T cell receptor beta chain. Its antigen is not known. TCRdb re-derived calls from the reads in MiXCR, one entry per CDR3 protein. The data contain over 200,000 distinct CDR3 sequences, roughly 15% of them singletons. These data belong to a study of T cell repertoires in cytomegalovirus infection. Background on the study: Public TCR beta signatures were indicative of both CMV infection and a matching HLA type. Study-wide results and caveats: HLA-C-restricted CMV-specific TCR beta clonotypes prevailed in the ex vivo response. Pooled public TCR beta family frequency picked out CMV carriers with the relevant HLA.

This CDR3 region has 15 residues. Looked up from germline, CDR1 is SEHNR and CDR2 is FQNEAQ (reference sequence). Trimming took off 4 bases at V and 1 base at J, with 13 bases between the two ends. The sequence was collected from a human donor in good health (CMV status not recorded). Some clones in this sample may be carry-over from other donors' samples. The sample comprised PBMCs. This rearrangement joins TRBV7-9 to TRBJ2-5, with D maybe TRBD1 (6 bases). CDR3: CASSSRQVSQETQYF. The CDR3 DNA sequence: TGTGCCAGCAGCTCCCGACAGGTCAGCCAAGAGACCCAGTACTTC. The full variable domain, completed using reference TRBV7-9 and TRBJ2-5, is DTGVSQNPRHKITKRGQNVTFRCDPISEHNRLYWYRQTLGQGPEFLTYFQNEAQLEKSRLLSDRFSAERPKGSFSTLEIQRTEQGDSAMYLCASSSRQVSQETQYFGPGTRLLVL.